The 5 T cell receptor beta chains below were found in one sample sequenced in a study of blood T cell repertoires in COVID-19. Only in-frame clones appear in the TCRdb table, and some are missing; sequencing was by immunoSEQ multiplex PCR. In the table there are roughly 150,000 clones, 87% of which are singletons. What was sequenced was PBMCs or T cells enriched from blood (not recorded which). These receptors were obtained from a woman in her thirties or forties who had been exposed to COVID-19.

The gene calls are TRBV7-9 and TRBJ1-5, with 9 bases that match TRBD1. Germline CDR1 SEHNR, CDR2 FQNEAQ (reference sequence). The CDR3 has 15 amino acids. J lost 5 bases, V lost 4 bases, and 6 bases had no gene match. As DNA, the CDR3 is TGTGCCAGCAGCTCCGGACAGGGGCTAGATCAGCCCCAGCATTTT. Translation gives CASSSGQGLDQPQHF.

The chain employs TRBV5-1 and TRBJ1-1; D gene ambiguous. CDR3 length equals 14 residues. The V and J ends lost 2 bases and 5 bases respectively, with 13 bases between them. Per the germline V gene, CDR1 is SGHRS and CDR2 is YFSETQ. CDR3 nucleotide sequence: TGCGCCAGCAGCTTAAAGGATTTCGGGACTGAAGCTTTCTTT. This codes for CASSLKDFGTEAFF.

This chain joins TRBV7-9 and TRBJ2-7; D is unresolved. Germline CDR1 is SEHNR and CDR2 is FQNEAQ (reference sequence). CDR3 size: 15 residues. The V end was cut by 5 bases, the J end by 3 bases, with 17 bases between. CDR3 DNA sequence: TGTGCCAGCAGCCCCCTAGGATTTGGAGTCTACGAGCAGTACTTC. It encodes CASSPLGFGVYEQYF.

This chain connects TRBV15 to TRBJ2-3; tentatively, D is TRBD2 (6 bases). The length of the CDR3 is 15 residues. Trimming removed 4 bases from V and 5 bases from J, with 16 bases in between. CDR1 and CDR2 (germline): LNHNV, YYDKDF (reference sequence). The CDR3 bases are TGTGCCACCAGCAATTCCGGGAGCAAAAAAGATACGCAGTATTTT. It yields the protein CATSNSGSKKDTQYF. The complete variable domain, with remaining parts taken from reference TRBV15 and TRBJ2-3, reads DAMVIQNPRYQVTQFGKPVTLSCSQTLNHNVMYWYQQKSSQAPKLLFHYYDKDFNNEADTPDNFQSRRPNTSFCFLDIRSPGLGDTAMYLCATSNSGSKKDTQYFGPGTRLTVL.

The gene calls are TRBV5-5 and TRBJ1-2; D remains ambiguous. V was pared by 2 bases and J by 3 bases, with 17 bases between. Germline V CDR1 and CDR2: SGHKS, YYEKEE (reference sequence). This CDR3 is 16 amino acids long. The CDR3 DNA reads as TGTGCCAGCAGCTTTACCCCGCGCGGGAATGACTATGGCTACACCTTC. It translates to CASSFTPRGNDYGYTF.